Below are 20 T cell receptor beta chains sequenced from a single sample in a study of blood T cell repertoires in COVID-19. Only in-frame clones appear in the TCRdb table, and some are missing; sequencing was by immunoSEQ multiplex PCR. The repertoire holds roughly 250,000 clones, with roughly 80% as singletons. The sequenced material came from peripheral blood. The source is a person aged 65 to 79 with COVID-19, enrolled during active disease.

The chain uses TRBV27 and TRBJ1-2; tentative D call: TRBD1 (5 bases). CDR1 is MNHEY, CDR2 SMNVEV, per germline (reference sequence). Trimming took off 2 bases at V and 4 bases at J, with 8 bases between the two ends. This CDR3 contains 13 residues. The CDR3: CASSLRQGYGYTF. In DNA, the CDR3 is TGTGCCAGCAGTTTACGGCAGGGCTATGGCTACACCTTC.

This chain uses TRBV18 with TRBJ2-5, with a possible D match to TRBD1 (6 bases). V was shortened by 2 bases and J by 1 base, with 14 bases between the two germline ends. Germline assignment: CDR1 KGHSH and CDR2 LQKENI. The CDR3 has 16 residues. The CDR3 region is CASSPIRGQSQETQYF. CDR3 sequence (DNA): TGTGCCAGCTCACCAATACGAGGACAGTCCCAAGAGACCCAGTACTTC. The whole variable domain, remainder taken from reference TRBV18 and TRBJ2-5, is NAGVMQNPRHLVRRRGQEARLRCSPMKGHSHVYWYRQLPEEGLKFMVYLQKENIIDESGMPKERFSAEFPKEGPSILRIQQVVRGDSAAYFCASSPIRGQSQETQYFGPGTRLLVL.

CDR3 in DNA: TGCGCCAGCAGCCAAAACAGCTTCATGAACACTGAAGCTTTCTTT. Amino acids: CASSQNSFMNTEAFF. The J gene is TRBJ1-1, the V gene TRBV4-3; D gene uncertain. The CDR3 length is 15 residues. Trimming removed 2 bases at V and 0 bases at J, with 10 bases between. CDR1 and CDR2 (germline): LGHNA, YSLEER.

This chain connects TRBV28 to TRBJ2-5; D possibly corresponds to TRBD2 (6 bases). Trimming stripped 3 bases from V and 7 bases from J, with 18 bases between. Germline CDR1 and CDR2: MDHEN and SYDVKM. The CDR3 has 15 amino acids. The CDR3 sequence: CASSFGLGRIVTQYF. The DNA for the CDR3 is TGTGCCAGCAGTTTTGGGCTAGGGAGGATAGTGACCCAGTACTTC.

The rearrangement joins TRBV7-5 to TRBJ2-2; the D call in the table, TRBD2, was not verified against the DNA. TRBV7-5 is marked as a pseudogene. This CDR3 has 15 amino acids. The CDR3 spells CARQTSGLNTGELFF. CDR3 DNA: TGTGCCAGACAAACTAGCGGGCTGAACACCGGGGAGCTGTTTTTT.

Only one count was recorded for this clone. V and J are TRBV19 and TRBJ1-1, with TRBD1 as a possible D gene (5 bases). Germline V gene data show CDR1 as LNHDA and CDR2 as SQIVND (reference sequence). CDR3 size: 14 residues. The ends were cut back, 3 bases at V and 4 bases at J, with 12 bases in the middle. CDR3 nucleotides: TGTGCCAGTAGTATCGGGGGGTTTGGCACTGAAGCTTTCTTT. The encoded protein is CASSIGGFGTEAFF. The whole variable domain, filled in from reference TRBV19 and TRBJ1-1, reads DGGITQSPKYLFRKEGQNVTLSCEQNLNHDAMYWYRQDPGQGLRLIYYSQIVNDFQKGDIAEGYSVSREKKESFPLTVTSAQKNPTAFYLCASSIGGFGTEAFFGQGTRLTVV.

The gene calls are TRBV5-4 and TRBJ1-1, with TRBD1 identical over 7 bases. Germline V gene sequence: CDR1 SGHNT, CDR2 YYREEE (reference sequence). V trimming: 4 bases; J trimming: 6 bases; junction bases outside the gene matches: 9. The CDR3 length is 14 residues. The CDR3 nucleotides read TGTGCCAGCAGCCCACAGGGGTTCGGCGCTGAAGCTTTCTTT. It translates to CASSPQGFGAEAFF.

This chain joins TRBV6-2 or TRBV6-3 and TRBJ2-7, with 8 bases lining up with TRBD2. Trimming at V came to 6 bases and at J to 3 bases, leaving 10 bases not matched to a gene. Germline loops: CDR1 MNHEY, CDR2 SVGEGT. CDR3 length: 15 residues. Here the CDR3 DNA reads TGTGCCAGCAGCAGCCGATTAGCGGGACTCTACGAGCAGTACTTC. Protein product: CASSSRLAGLYEQYF.

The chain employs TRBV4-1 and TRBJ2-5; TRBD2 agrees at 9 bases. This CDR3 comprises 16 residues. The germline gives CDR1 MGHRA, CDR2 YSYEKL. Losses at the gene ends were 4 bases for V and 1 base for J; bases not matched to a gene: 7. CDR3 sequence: CASSRRASGIQETQYF. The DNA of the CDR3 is TGCGCCAGCAGCCGGAGGGCTAGCGGGATCCAAGAGACCCAGTACTTC.

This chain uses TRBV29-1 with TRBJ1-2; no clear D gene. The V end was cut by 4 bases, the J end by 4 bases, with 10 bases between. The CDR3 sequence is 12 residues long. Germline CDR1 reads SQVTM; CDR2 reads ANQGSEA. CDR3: CSVVVEGYGYTF. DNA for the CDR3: TGCAGCGTTGTAGTGGAGGGCTATGGCTACACCTTC.

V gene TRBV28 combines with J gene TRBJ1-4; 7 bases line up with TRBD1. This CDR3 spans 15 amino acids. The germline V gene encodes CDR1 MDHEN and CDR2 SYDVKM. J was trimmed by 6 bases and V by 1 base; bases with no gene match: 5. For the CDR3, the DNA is TGTGCCAGCAGTTTATCGACAGGGTCGTATGAAAAACTGTTTTTT. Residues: CASSLSTGSYEKLFF.

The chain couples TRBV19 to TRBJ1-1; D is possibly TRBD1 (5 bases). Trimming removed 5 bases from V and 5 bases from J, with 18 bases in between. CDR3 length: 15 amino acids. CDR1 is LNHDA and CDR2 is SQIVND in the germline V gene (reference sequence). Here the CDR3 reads CASSLRGAFETEAFF. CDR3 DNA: TGTGCCAGTAGTCTCCGTGGGGCGTTTGAGACTGAAGCTTTCTTT.

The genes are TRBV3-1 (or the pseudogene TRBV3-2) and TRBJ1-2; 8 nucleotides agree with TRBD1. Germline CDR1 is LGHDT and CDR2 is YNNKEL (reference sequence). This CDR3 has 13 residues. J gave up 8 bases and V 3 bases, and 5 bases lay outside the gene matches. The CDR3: CASSHGQGRGYTF. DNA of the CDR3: TGTGCCAGCAGCCACGGACAGGGCCGGGGCTACACCTTC.

CDR3 residues: CASSQDLGLEINEQFF. DNA for the CDR3: TGTGCCAGCAGCCAAGATTTGGGACTAGAAATTAATGAGCAGTTCTTC. This sequence joins TRBV4-2 and TRBJ2-1; 8 bases align to TRBD2. V dropped 0 bases and J dropped 7; count of bases not matched to a gene: 8. The germline V gene has CDR1 LGHNA and CDR2 YNFKEQ. The CDR3 covers 16 residues.

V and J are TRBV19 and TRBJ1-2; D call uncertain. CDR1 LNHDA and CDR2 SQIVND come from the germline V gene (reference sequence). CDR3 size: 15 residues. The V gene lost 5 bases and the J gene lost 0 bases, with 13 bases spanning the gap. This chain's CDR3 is CASSLSLGANYGYTF. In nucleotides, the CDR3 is TGTGCCAGTAGTCTATCATTGGGAGCTAACTATGGCTACACCTTC.

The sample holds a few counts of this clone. The CDR3 spells CASSPQESGGQTYEQYF. CDR3 sequence (DNA): TGCGCCAGCAGCCCGCAGGAGAGCGGGGGCCAAACCTACGAGCAGTACTTC. This chain connects TRBV4-3 to TRBJ2-7, with TRBD2 identical over 8 bases. This CDR3 is built from 17 residues. V lost 4 bases, J lost 2 bases, and 13 bases stayed unmatched. Germline V CDR1 and CDR2: LGHNA, YSLEER.

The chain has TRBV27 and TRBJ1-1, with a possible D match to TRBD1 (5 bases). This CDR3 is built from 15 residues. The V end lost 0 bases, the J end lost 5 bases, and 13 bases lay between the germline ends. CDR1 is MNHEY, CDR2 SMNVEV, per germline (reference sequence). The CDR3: CASSLSGGVRTEAFF. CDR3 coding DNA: TGTGCCAGCAGTTTATCTGGGGGGGTGAGGACTGAAGCTTTCTTT.

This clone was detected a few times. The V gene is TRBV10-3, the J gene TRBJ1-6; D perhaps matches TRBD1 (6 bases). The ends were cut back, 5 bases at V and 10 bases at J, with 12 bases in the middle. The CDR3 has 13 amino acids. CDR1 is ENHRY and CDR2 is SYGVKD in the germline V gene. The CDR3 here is CAISTGLGSPLHF. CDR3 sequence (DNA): TGTGCCATCAGTACAGGGTTAGGATCACCCCTCCACTTT.

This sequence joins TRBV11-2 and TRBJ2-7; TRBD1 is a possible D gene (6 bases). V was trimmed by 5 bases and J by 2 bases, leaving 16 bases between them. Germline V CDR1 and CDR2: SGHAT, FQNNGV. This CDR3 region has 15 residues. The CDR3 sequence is CASSLGQTVPYEQYF. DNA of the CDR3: TGTGCCAGCAGCCTCGGACAGACGGTCCCCTACGAGCAGTACTTC.

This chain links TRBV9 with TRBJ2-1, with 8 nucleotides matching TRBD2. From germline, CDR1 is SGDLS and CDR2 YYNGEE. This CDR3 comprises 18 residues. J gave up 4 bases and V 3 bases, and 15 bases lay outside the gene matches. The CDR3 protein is CASSGGLVAIRSYNEQFF. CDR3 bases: TGTGCCAGCAGCGGGGGACTAGTTGCCATCCGGTCATACAATGAGCAGTTCTTC.